The TCR beta chain described here comes from a study of cytomegalovirus exposure and HLA in healthy donors. Study-wide context: In a later analysis, the roughly 120 validation repertoires were reported to have used the same platform as the roughly 730 first-cohort repertoires.

Among the roughly 120 subjects of the validation cohort, separate from the approximately 660-subject first cohort, were the donors. As for this clone: As yet, its antigen is unknown.

Measured with immunoSEQ multiplex PCR; TCRdb has only the in-frame clones, and not every one. Of some 180,000 clones listed, 86% were seen once; the top ten hold roughly 7%. Overall study findings and caveats: In a later analysis, first-cohort TCR clusters were found to tend to co-occur in the 130 or so validation repertoires.

The sample taken for sequencing was PBMCs. The sequence derives from a man aged 25-45 years in good health and CMV-seropositive.

DNA of the CDR3: TGTGCCATCAGCCAAACCGGGACAGGGGACTCCTACAATGAGCAGTTCTTC. Its protein product is CAISQTGTGDSYNEQFF. The rearrangement uses TRBV10-3 and TRBJ2-1, with TRBD1 matching over 10 bases. The CDR3 runs to 17 residues. J was trimmed by 0 bases and V by 6 bases; bases with no gene match: 8. Germline CDR1 is ENHRY and CDR2 is SYGVKD.